This T cell receptor beta chain stems from a study of post-analysis software for immune sequencing data. For the study at large: Progressive-relapsing, secondary progressive and relapsing-remitting multiple sclerosis were among the disease courses included. Overall study results and limits: By F measure, samples from a shared preparation batch strongly co-clustered. Controls showed lower frequencies than patients for roughly five TRBV segments, and TRBV5-6, TRBV5-1 and TRBV20-1 were among these. Compared against controls, patients with multiple sclerosis displayed significantly lower normalized Chao1 diversity.

TCR beta cDNA libraries had unique molecular identifiers. The T cell input of 1 to 10 million gave a few hundred thousand cDNA molecules. TCRdb analysed the PCR reads with MiXCR anew, one entry per CDR3 protein. Of 350,000 to 450,000 distinct CDR3 sequences listed, less than 40% are singletons. Germline CDR1 reads SGHKS; CDR2 reads YYEKEE (reference sequence). This CDR3 spans 15 amino acids. The V end was cut by 4 bases, the J end by 5 bases, with 18 bases between. This clonotype was seen only a few times. Its cognate antigen is unknown. This chain connects TRBV5-5 to TRBJ2-5; D may be TRBD2 (6 bases). The source of this sequence is a girl aged 10 to 17 with multiple sclerosis. Sequencing used blood. In DNA, the CDR3 is TGTGCCAGCAGCCCAGGGACTGTTTGGGAGGAGACCCAGTACTTC. Translated, it gives CASSPGTVWEETQYF.